This T cell receptor (beta chain) was identified in a study of CD8+CD57+ T cells in acquired aplastic anemia. Study details: Sorting CD4+ and CD8+ cells gave DNA averaging approximately 3 ug.

This clonotype was counted between two and nine times. Genomic DNA, the template, was used for profiling of the TCR beta VDJ and CDR3. TCRdb fed the reads into MiXCR, producing one record per CDR3 protein. The profile shows roughly 160,000 distinct CDR3 sequences, around 60% of them singletons. Germline CDR1 and CDR2: ENHRY and SYGVKD. V shed 6 bases and J shed 2 bases, with 14 bases lying between them. CDR3 size: 14 residues. The sequence was obtained from a human donor in good health. The chain recombines TRBV10-3 with TRBJ2-7; TRBD1 or TRBD2 may be the D gene (6 bases each). The sequenced sample was sorted CD4+, CD8+, or CD8+CD57+ T cells (not recorded which) from PBMCs. The CDR3 DNA follows: TGTGCCATCAGCTCAGGGGACTGGACCTACGAGCAGTACTTC. This encodes CAISSGDWTYEQYF.